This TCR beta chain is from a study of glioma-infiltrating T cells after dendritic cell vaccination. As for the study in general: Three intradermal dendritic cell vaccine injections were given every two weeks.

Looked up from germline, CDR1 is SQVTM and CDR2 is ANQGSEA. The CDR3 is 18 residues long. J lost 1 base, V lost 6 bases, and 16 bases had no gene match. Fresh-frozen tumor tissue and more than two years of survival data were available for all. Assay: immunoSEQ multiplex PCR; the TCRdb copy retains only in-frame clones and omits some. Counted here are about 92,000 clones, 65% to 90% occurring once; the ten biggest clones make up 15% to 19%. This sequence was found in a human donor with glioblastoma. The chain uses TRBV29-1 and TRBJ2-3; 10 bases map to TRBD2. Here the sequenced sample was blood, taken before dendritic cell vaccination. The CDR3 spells CSVALTRTGTSGTDTQYF. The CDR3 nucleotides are TGCAGCGTCGCCCTTACCCGCACCGGGACTAGCGGCACAGATACGCAGTATTTT.